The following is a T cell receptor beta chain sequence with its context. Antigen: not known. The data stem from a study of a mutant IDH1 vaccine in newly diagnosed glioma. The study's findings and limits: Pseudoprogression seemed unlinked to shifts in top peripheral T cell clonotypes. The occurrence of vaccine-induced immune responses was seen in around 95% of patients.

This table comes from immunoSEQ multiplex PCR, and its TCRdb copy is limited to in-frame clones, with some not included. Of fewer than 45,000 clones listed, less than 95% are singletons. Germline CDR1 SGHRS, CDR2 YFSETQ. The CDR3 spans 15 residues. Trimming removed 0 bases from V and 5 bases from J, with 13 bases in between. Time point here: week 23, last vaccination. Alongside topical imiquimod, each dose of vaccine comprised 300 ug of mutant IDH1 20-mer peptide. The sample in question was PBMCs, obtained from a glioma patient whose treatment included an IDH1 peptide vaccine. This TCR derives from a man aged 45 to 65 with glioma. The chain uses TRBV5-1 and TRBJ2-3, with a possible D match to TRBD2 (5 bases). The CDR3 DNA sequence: TGCGCCAGCAGCTTGGCCAGAGGGTCCAGAGATACGCAGTATTTT. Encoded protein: CASSLARGSRDTQYF.